Shown below are 26 T cell receptor beta chains from a single sample sequenced in a study of cytomegalovirus exposure and HLA in healthy donors. This PCR relied on a set of 60 Vbeta primers and 13 Jbeta primers. Repertoires were generated with immunoSEQ multiplex PCR, while TCRdb's copy carries only in-frame clones and drops some. The sample yields around 150,000 clones, 60% to 80% seen once. Material for sequencing was PBMCs. The receptors derive from a woman between 25 and 40 years old in good health and CMV-seronegative.

This sequence joins TRBV5-1 and TRBJ1-2; D is unresolved. The length of the CDR3 is 15 residues. Germline V CDR1 and CDR2: SGHRS, YFSETQ. V dropped 1 base and J dropped 0 bases, with 10 bases sitting between them. In nucleotides, the CDR3 is TGCGCCAGCAGCTTGTCCCCGGGATCTAACTATGGCTACACCTTC. It yields the protein CASSLSPGSNYGYTF.

In DNA, the CDR3 is TGTGCCAGTAGTGATGGACAGGGGGAGGGTGAGCAGTACTTC. Translating it yields CASSDGQGEGEQYF. The V call is TRBV19, the J call TRBJ2-7, with 10 bases fitting TRBD1. J was trimmed by 7 bases and V by 5 bases; bases with no gene match: 8. Germline V lookup: CDR1 LNHDA, CDR2 SQIVND (reference sequence). The CDR3 covers 14 residues.

The chain has TRBV27 and TRBJ2-5; weak D call: TRBD2 (5 bases). Germline values: CDR1 MNHEY, CDR2 SMNVEV (reference sequence). V was shortened by 0 bases and J by 5 bases, with 22 bases between the two germline ends. The CDR3 loop spans 18 amino acids. The CDR3 spells CASSLSFRYSAAGETQYF. Written as DNA, the CDR3 is TGTGCCAGCAGTTTATCGTTTAGATATAGCGCAGCCGGGGAGACCCAGTACTTC.

The count of this clone is one. The chain is built from TRBV9 and TRBJ1-1, with 7 bases fitting TRBD1. CDR1 and CDR2 (germline): SGDLS, YYNGEE. This CDR3 region has 13 residues. V trimming: 4 bases; J trimming: 8 bases; junction bases outside the gene matches: 8. In nucleotides, the CDR3 is TGTGCCAGCAGCACAGGGGCCCGAGGGGAAGCTTTCTTT. Amino acids: CASSTGARGEAFF.

Written as DNA, the CDR3 is TGTGCCAGCTCACCTGGACAGGGGGCGAGCACCGGGGAGCTGTTTTTT. Encoded protein: CASSPGQGASTGELFF. The V gene is TRBV18, the J gene TRBJ2-2; TRBD1 matches 11 bases. This CDR3 is 16 amino acids long. With 3 bases clipped from V and 4 bases from J, the junction kept 4 bases outside the gene matches. CDR1 is KGHSH and CDR2 is LQKENI in the germline V gene.

The chain has TRBV5-1 and TRBJ2-2; TRBD1 aligns across 8 bases. This CDR3 contains 17 residues. J gave up 5 bases and V 3 bases, and 12 bases lay outside the gene matches. The germline V gene has CDR1 SGHRS and CDR2 YFSETQ. CDR3 sequence (DNA): TGCGCCAGCAGCTCCCCCCACCGGGACAGGAGGACCGGGGAGCTGTTTTTT. This encodes CASSSPHRDRRTGELFF. Full variable domain (remainder filled in from reference TRBV5-1 and TRBJ2-2): KAGVTQTPRYLIKTRGQQVTLSCSPISGHRSVSWYQQTPGQGLQFLFEYFSETQRNKGNFPGRFSGRQFSNSRSEMNVSTLELGDSALYLCASSSPHRDRRTGELFFGEGSRLTVL.

The chain links TRBV5-6 to TRBJ1-5; 9 bases align to TRBD1. CDR3 length: 17 residues. Per the germline V gene, CDR1 is SGHDT and CDR2 is YYEEEE. V lost 4 bases to trimming and J lost 0 bases; unmatched junction nucleotides: 8. The CDR3 region has the DNA TGTGCCAGCAGCGGGGGGACAGGGTGGGATAGCAATCAGCCCCAGCATTTT. It translates to CASSGGTGWDSNQPQHF.

This clone was seen only once. The rearrangement links TRBV9 to TRBJ2-7; D is perhaps TRBD1 (5 bases). Trimming removed 1 base from V and 5 bases from J, with 7 bases in between. Per the germline V gene, CDR1 is SGDLS and CDR2 is YYNGEE. This CDR3 is 12 amino acids long. This chain's CDR3 is CASSVQGDEQYF. CDR3 DNA sequence: TGTGCCAGCAGCGTACAAGGGGACGAGCAGTACTTC.

The chain is built from TRBV15 and TRBJ1-5, with TRBD1 identical over 8 bases. Germline values: CDR1 LNHNV, CDR2 YYDKDF (reference sequence). The CDR3 extends over 16 amino acids. V lost 0 bases and J lost 4; bases outside the gene matches: 5. This CDR3 reads CATSRDQGARNQPQHF. The CDR3 nucleotides are TGTGCCACCAGCAGAGATCAGGGGGCGCGGAATCAGCCCCAGCATTTT.

The chain has TRBV27 and TRBJ1-1; D unresolved. CDR1 is MNHEY and CDR2 is SMNVEV in the germline V gene (reference sequence). The CDR3 totals 13 residues. V lost 5 bases and J 2 bases, leaving 9 bases between the germline ends. CDR3 nucleotide sequence: TGTGCCAGCAGTCTCCAGATCAACACTGAAGCTTTCTTT. It translates to CASSLQINTEAFF.

This chain connects TRBV4-1 to TRBJ1-2; no firm D call. The V end lost 1 base, the J end lost 8 bases, and 17 bases lay between the germline ends. The CDR3 contains 15 residues. Germline CDR1 and CDR2: MGHRA and YSYEKL. CDR3 sequence (DNA): TGCGCCAGCAGCCAAGTCCGGGGTGAGGACTCGGGCTACACCTTC. Translated: CASSQVRGEDSGYTF.

The genes are TRBV2 and TRBJ1-4; no firm D call. V lost 8 bases, J lost 0 bases, and 25 bases lay in between. The germline CDR1 and CDR2 sequences are SNHLY and FYNNEI. CDR3 size: 19 residues. Written as DNA, the CDR3 is TGTGCCAGCGGGCAGTCAGGAAGCTCAATAGTTGCAACTAATGAAAAACTGTTTTTT. This gives the protein CASGQSGSSIVATNEKLFF. The full variable domain, rest sourced from reference TRBV2 and TRBJ1-4, is EPEVTQTPSHQVTQMGQEVILRCVPISNHLYFYWYRQILGQKVEFLVSFYNNEISEKSEIFDDQFSVERPDGSNFTLKIRSTKLEDSAMYFCASGQSGSSIVATNEKLFFGSGTQLSVL.

This chain joins TRBV5-5 and TRBJ2-1; 8 bases are a match to TRBD2. Germline V gene sequence: CDR1 SGHKS, CDR2 YYEKEE (reference sequence). With V trimmed by 4 bases and J by 12 bases, 15 bases remained unmatched. The CDR3 has 15 residues. This CDR3 is CASSQAGGVASVQFF. CDR3 nucleotides: TGTGCCAGCAGCCAGGCGGGGGGAGTTGCTTCGGTGCAGTTCTTC.

The CDR3 reads CASSFMQGSYEQYF. The CDR3 DNA sequence: TGTGCCAGCAGCTTCATGCAGGGCTCCTACGAGCAGTACTTC. This sequence joins TRBV7-9 and TRBJ2-7; tentatively, D is TRBD1 (5 bases). This CDR3 spans 14 amino acids. With 3 bases removed from V and 0 bases from J, the gap between germline ends came to 9 bases. The germline V gene has CDR1 SEHNR and CDR2 FQNEAQ (reference sequence).

The J gene is TRBJ2-5, the V gene TRBV7-3; TRBD2 aligns across 8 bases. In germline, CDR1 is SGHTA, CDR2 FQGTGA. The V and J ends lost 4 bases and 5 bases, in that order; junction bases with no gene match: 9. CDR3 length equals 15 residues. The chain's CDR3 is CASSSHGLALETQYF. The CDR3 DNA sequence: TGTGCCAGCAGCTCCCATGGACTAGCACTGGAGACCCAGTACTTC.

This chain joins TRBV19 and TRBJ2-3, with TRBD2 as a possible D gene (5 bases). Trimming removed 7 bases at V and 0 bases at J, with 11 bases between. Germline V lookup: CDR1 LNHDA, CDR2 SQIVND (reference sequence). This CDR3 contains 14 residues. Here the CDR3 reads CASTASRSTDTQYF. CDR3 in DNA: TGTGCCAGTACCGCTAGCCGTAGCACAGATACGCAGTATTTT.

The chain couples TRBV6-4 to TRBJ1-1, with D possibly TRBD1 on 6 matching bases. CDR1 is MRHNA and CDR2 is SNTAGT in the germline V gene. V shed 0 bases and J shed 8 bases, with 13 bases lying between them. The CDR3 extends over 14 amino acids. In nucleotides, the CDR3 is TGTGCCAGCAGTGACTCTCCACAGGGTACGGAAGCTTTCTTT. Translated: CASSDSPQGTEAFF.

The chain couples TRBV14 to TRBJ1-3; D might be TRBD1 (5 bases). The CDR3 length is 16 residues. Germline-derived CDR1 and CDR2 are SGHDN and FVKESK. V shed 3 bases and J shed 0 bases, with 12 bases lying between them. CDR3 DNA sequence: TGTGCCAGCAGCCAGTTCGGGGGGATCTCTGGAAACACCATATATTTT. It encodes CASSQFGGISGNTIYF. The complete variable domain, with remaining parts taken from reference TRBV14 and TRBJ1-3, reads EAGVTQFPSHSVIEKGQTVTLRCDPISGHDNLYWYRRVMGKEIKFLLHFVKESKQDESGMPNNRFLAERTGGTYSTLKVQPAELEDSGVYFCASSQFGGISGNTIYFGEGSWLTVV.

V gene TRBV7-2 combines with J gene TRBJ2-7; the match to TRBD1 covers 7 bases. The CDR3 extends over 15 amino acids. V was clipped by 1 base and J by 4 bases; unmatched bases: 7. Germline CDR1 SGHTA, CDR2 FQGNSA. This CDR3 reads CASSLEQGVFYEQYF. The DNA for the CDR3 is TGTGCCAGCAGCTTAGAGCAGGGGGTGTTTTACGAGCAGTACTTC.

V gene TRBV11-3 combines with J gene TRBJ2-2, with D hard to call. The germline gives CDR1 SGHNT, CDR2 YENEEA. CDR3 length: 14 amino acids. Between the trimmed V and J ends, which lost 1 base and 4 bases, there was a span of 7 bases. CDR3 amino acids: CASSLAFGTGELFF. As DNA, the CDR3 is TGTGCCAGCAGCTTAGCGTTCGGCACCGGGGAGCTGTTTTTT.

This chain connects TRBV7-2 to TRBJ2-7; 7 bases are a match to TRBD1. The J segment lost 2 bases and the V segment lost 2 bases, leaving 3 bases of the junction unmatched. The CDR3 length is 14 residues. The germline V gene encodes CDR1 SGHTA and CDR2 FQGNSA. The chain's CDR3 is CASSLRQGPYEQYF. CDR3 coding DNA: TGTGCCAGCAGCTTACGACAGGGCCCCTACGAGCAGTACTTC.

This chain links TRBV7-9 with TRBJ1-2; D is uncertain. The V end lost 4 bases, the J end lost 5 bases, and 11 bases lay between the germline ends. The length of the CDR3 is 13 residues. From germline, CDR1 is SEHNR and CDR2 FQNEAQ (reference sequence). CDR3 in DNA: TGTGCCAGCAGCTCCTCCCCCGGGTATGGCTACACCTTC. This translates into CASSSSPGYGYTF.

DNA of the CDR3: TGTGCCAGCAGCTTAGTGGCGGGAGAGAACACTGAAGCTTTCTTT. Translation gives CASSLVAGENTEAFF. The V call is TRBV7-6, the J call TRBJ1-1; no definite D call. The CDR3 is 15 amino acids. V lost 1 base and J 1 base, leaving 10 bases between the germline ends. Germline lookup yields CDR1 SGHVS and CDR2 FNYEAQ.

The J gene is TRBJ2-7, the V gene TRBV5-4, with D possibly matching TRBD2 (6 bases). The CDR3 spans 13 residues. The V end was cut by 4 bases, the J end by 6 bases, with 14 bases between. Germline V lookup: CDR1 SGHNT, CDR2 YYREEE (reference sequence). CDR3 region: CASSLTGAGEQYF. CDR3 sequence (DNA): TGTGCCAGCAGCCTCACGGGAGCCGGCGAGCAGTACTTC.

The chain recombines TRBV5-1 with TRBJ2-5; D gene ambiguous. Trimming cost V 5 bases and J 2 bases, with 7 bases left between them. Germline V CDR1 and CDR2: SGHRS, YFSETQ. There are 12 residues in the CDR3. The CDR3 DNA is TGCGCCAGCAGTCGGAGACAAGAGACCCAGTACTTC. It translates to CASSRRQETQYF.

V gene TRBV5-1 combines with J gene TRBJ2-1; TRBD2 agrees at 7 bases. Per the germline V gene, CDR1 is SGHRS and CDR2 is YFSETQ. This CDR3 is built from 16 residues. J lost 5 bases, V lost 3 bases, and 11 bases had no gene match. CDR3 in amino acids: CASSSVSGTDHNEQFF. The DNA of the CDR3 is TGCGCCAGCAGCTCAGTCAGCGGGACGGACCACAATGAGCAGTTCTTC.